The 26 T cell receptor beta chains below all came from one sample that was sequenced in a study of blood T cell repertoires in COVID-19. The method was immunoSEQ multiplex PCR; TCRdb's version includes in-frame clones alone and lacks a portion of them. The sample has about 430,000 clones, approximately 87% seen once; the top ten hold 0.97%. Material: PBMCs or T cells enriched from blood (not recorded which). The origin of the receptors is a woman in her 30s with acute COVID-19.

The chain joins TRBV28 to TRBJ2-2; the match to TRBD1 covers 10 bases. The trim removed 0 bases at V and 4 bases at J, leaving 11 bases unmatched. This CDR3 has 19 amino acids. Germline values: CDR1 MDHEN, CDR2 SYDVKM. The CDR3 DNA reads TGTGCCAGCAGTTTATGGGGCGGGACAGGGGTGCAGGCCACCGGGGAGCTGTTTTTT. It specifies CASSLWGGTGVQATGELFF.

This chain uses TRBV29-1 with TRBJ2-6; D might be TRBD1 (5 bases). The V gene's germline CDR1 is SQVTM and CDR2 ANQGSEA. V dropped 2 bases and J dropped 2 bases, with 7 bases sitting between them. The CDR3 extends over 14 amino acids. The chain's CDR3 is CSVEQGAGANVLTF. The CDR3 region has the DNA TGCAGCGTTGAACAAGGGGCTGGGGCCAACGTCCTGACTTTC.

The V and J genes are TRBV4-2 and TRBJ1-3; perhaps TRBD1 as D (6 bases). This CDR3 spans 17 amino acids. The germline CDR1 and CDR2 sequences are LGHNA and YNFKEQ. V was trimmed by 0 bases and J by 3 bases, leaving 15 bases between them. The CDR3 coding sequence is TGTGCCAGCAGCCAAGATTCCAGGGGCGGCCTTGGAAACACCATATATTTT. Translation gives CASSQDSRGGLGNTIYF.

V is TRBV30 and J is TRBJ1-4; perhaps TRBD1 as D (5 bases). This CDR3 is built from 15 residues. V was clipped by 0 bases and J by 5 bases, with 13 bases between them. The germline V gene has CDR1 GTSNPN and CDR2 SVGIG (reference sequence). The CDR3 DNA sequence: TGTGCCTGGAGTGTATTGGGGGGGGTCAATGAAAAACTGTTTTTT. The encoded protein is CAWSVLGGVNEKLFF.

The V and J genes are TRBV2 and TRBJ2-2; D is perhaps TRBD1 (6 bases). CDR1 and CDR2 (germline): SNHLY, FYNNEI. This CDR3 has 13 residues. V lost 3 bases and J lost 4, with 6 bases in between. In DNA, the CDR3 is TGTGCCAGCAGTGAGGACAGCACCGGGGAGCTGTTTTTT. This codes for CASSEDSTGELFF.

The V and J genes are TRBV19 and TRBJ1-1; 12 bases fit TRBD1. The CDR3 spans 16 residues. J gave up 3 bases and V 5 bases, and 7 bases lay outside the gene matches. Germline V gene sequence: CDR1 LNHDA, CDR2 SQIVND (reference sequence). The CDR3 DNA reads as TGTGCCAGTAGTGCCGGGACAGGGGGCGTAGACACTGAAGCTTTCTTT. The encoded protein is CASSAGTGGVDTEAFF.

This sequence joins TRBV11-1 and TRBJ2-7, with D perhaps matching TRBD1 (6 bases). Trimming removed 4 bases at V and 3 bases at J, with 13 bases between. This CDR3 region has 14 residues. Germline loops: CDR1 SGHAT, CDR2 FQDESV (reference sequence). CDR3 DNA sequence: TGTGCCAGCAGCTCCGGACAGAGAATCTACGAGCAGTACTTC. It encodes CASSSGQRIYEQYF. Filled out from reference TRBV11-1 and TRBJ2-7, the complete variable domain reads EAEVAQSPRYKITEKSQAVAFWCDPISGHATLYWYRQILGQGPELLVQFQDESVVDDSQLPKDRFSAERLKGVDSTLKIQPAELGDSAMYLCASSSGQRIYEQYFGPGTRLTVT.

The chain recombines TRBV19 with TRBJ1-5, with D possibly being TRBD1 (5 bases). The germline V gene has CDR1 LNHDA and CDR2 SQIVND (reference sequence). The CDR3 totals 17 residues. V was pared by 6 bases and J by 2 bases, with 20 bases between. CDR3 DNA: TGTGCCAGTAGCCCCAGGTGGGGGGTTGTTGGCAATCAGCCCCAGCATTTT. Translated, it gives CASSPRWGVVGNQPQHF.

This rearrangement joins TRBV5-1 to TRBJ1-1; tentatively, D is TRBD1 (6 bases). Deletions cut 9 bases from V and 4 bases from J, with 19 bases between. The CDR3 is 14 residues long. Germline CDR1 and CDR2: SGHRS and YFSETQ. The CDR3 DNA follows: TGCGCCACCGGACGCGGGGGCGAAGGCACTGAAGCTTTCTTT. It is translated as CATGRGGEGTEAFF.

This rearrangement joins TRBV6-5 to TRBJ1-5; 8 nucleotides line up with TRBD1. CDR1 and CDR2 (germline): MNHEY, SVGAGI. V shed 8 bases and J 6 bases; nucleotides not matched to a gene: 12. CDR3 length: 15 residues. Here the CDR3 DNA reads TGTGCCAGCGCGAACTCAGGGGGCGGGAGTCAGCCCCAGCATTTT. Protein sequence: CASANSGGGSQPQHF.

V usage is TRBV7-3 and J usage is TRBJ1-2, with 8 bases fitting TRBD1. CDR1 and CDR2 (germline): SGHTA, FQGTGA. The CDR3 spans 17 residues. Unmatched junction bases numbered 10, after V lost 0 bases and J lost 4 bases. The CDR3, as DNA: TGTGCCAGCAGCTTAACCGGACAGGGCCCTATCCCCTATGGCTACACCTTC. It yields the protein CASSLTGQGPIPYGYTF. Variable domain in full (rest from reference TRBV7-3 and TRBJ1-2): GAGVSQTPSNKVTEKGKYVELRCDPISGHTALYWYRQSLGQGPEFLIYFQGTGAADDSGLPNDRFFAVRPEGSVSTLKIQRTERGDSAVYLCASSLTGQGPIPYGYTFGSGTRLTVV.

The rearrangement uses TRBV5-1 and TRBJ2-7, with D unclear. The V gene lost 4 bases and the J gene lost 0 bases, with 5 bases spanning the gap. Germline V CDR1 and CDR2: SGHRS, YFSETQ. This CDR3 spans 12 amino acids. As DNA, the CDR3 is TGCGCCAGCAGCGCCTACTCCTACGAGCAGTACTTC. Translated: CASSAYSYEQYF. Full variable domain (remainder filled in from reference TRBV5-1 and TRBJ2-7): KAGVTQTPRYLIKTRGQQVTLSCSPISGHRSVSWYQQTPGQGLQFLFEYFSETQRNKGNFPGRFSGRQFSNSRSEMNVSTLELGDSALYLCASSAYSYEQYFGPGTRLTVT.

In nucleotides, the CDR3 is TGTGCCACCCAGGCAGAGACATGGAACACCGGGGAGCTGTTTTTT. Its protein product is CATQAETWNTGELFF. The gene calls are TRBV24-1 and TRBJ2-2; D not certain. In germline, CDR1 is KGHDR, CDR2 SFDVKD. The CDR3 totals 15 residues. V lost 9 bases and J lost 1, with 14 bases in between.

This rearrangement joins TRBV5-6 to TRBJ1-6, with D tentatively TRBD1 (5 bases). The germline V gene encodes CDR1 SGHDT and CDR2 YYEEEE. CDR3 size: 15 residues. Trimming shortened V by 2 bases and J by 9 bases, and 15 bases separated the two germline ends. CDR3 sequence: CASSFVGLTSSPLHF. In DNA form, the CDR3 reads TGTGCCAGCAGCTTCGTGGGACTGACAAGTTCACCCCTCCACTTT.

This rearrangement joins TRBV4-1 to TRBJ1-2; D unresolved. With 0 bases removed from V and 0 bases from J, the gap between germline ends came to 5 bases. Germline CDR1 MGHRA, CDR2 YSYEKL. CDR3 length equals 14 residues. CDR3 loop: CASSQDVSNYGYTF. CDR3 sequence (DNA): TGCGCCAGCAGCCAAGACGTCTCTAACTATGGCTACACCTTC.

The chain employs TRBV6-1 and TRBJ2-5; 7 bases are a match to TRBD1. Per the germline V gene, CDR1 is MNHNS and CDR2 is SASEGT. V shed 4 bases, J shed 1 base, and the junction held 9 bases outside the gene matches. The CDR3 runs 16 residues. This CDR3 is CASSAWTGQGQETQYF. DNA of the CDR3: TGTGCCAGCAGTGCCTGGACAGGCCAGGGCCAAGAGACCCAGTACTTC.

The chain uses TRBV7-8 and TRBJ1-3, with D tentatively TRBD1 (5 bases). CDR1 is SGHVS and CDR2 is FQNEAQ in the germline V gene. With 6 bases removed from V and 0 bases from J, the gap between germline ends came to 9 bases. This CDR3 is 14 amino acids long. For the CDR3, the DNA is TGTGCCAGCAGTAACAGGCACTCTGGAAACACCATATATTTT. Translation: CASSNRHSGNTIYF. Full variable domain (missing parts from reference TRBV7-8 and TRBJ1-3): GAGVSQSPRYKVAKRGQDVALRCDPISGHVSLFWYQQALGQGPEFLTYFQNEAQLDKSGLPSDRFFAERPEGSVSTLKIQRTQQEDSAVYLCASSNRHSGNTIYFGEGSWLTVV.

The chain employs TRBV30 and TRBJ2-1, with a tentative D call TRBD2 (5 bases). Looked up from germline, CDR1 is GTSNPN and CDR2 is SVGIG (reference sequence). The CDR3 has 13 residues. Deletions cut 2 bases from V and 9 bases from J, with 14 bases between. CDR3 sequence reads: CAWSLAGRGEQFF. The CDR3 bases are TGTGCCTGGAGTCTCGCGGGCCGTGGTGAGCAGTTCTTC.

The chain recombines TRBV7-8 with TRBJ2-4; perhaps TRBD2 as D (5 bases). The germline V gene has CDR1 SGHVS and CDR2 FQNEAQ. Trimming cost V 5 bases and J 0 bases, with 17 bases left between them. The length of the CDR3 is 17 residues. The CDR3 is CASSPGGFAGAKNIQYF. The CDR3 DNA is TGTGCCAGCAGCCCAGGTGGTTTCGCGGGAGCCAAAAACATTCAGTACTTC. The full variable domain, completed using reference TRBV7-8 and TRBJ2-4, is GAGVSQSPRYKVAKRGQDVALRCDPISGHVSLFWYQQALGQGPEFLTYFQNEAQLDKSGLPSDRFFAERPEGSVSTLKIQRTQQEDSAVYLCASSPGGFAGAKNIQYFGAGTRLSVL.

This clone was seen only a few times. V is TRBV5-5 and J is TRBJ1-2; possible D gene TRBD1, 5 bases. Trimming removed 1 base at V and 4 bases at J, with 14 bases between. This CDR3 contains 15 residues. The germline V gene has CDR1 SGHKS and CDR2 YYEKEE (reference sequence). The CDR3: CASSLRGSGPYGYTF. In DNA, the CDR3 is TGTGCCAGCAGCTTGAGGGGAAGTGGCCCCTATGGCTACACCTTC.

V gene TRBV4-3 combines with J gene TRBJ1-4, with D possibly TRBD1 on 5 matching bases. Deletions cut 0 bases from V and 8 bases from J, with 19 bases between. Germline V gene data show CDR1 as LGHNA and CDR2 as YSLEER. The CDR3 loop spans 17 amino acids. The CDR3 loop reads CASSQDGGGTLSEKLFF. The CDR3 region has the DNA TGCGCCAGCAGCCAAGATGGGGGGGGGACGCTATCGGAAAAACTGTTTTTT.

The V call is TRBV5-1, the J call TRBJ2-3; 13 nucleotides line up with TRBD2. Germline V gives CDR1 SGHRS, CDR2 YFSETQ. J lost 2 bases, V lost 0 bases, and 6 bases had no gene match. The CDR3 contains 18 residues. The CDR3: CASSLGLTSGGLTDTQYF. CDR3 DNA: TGCGCCAGCAGCTTGGGACTGACTAGCGGGGGGCTCACAGATACGCAGTATTTT.

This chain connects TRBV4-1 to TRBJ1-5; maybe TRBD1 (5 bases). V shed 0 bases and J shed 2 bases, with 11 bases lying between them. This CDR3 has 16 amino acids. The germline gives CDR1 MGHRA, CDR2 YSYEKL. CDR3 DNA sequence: TGCGCCAGCAGCCAAGAGTGGGGCTATGGCAATCAGCCCCAGCATTTT. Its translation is CASSQEWGYGNQPQHF.

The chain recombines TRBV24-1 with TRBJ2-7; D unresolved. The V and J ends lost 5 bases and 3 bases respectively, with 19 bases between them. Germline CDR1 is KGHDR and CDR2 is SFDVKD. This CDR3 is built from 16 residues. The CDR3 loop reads CATSVPPSRSFYEQYF. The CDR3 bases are TGTGCCACCAGTGTCCCCCCCTCCAGGTCTTTCTACGAGCAGTACTTC.

CDR3: CASSFYTGGGNTIYF. The CDR3 DNA reads TGTGCCAGCAGCTTTTACACAGGGGGAGGAAACACCATATATTTT. The chain couples TRBV5-6 to TRBJ1-3, with 8 bases fitting TRBD1. Germline CDR1 is SGHDT and CDR2 is YYEEEE. This CDR3 comprises 15 residues. Unmatched junction bases numbered 5, after V lost 2 bases and J lost 4 bases.

The CDR3 loop is CASSPRSPIRDEQFF. CDR3 nucleotides: TGTGCCAGCAGCCCCCGGAGTCCGATCAGGGATGAGCAGTTCTTC. The chain is built from TRBV7-2 and TRBJ2-1; tentative D call: TRBD1 (5 bases). This CDR3 contains 15 residues. The V and J ends lost 5 bases and 8 bases respectively, with 19 bases between them. Germline loops: CDR1 SGHTA, CDR2 FQGNSA.